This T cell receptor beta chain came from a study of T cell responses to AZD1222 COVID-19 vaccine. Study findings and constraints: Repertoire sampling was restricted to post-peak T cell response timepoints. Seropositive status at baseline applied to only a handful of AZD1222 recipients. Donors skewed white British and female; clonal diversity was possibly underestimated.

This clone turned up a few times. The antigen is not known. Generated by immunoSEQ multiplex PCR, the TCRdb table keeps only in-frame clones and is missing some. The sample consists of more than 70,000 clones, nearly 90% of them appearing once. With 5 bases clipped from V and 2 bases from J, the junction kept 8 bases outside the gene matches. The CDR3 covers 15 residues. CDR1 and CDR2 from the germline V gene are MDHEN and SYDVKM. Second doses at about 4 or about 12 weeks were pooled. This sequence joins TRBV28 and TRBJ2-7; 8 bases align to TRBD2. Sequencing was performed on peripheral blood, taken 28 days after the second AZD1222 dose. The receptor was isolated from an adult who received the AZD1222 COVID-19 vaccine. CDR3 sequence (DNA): TGTGCCAGCAGTCAAACTAGCGGAGGAACCTACGAGCAGTACTTC. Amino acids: CASSQTSGGTYEQYF.